Listed here are 27 T cell receptor beta chains from one sample, sequenced in a study of T cells expressing NK-cell markers (dated by TCRdb to the early 2020s). The library was prepared using 5' RACE. Sequenced on an Illumina HiSeq 2000. Each entry corresponds to one CDR3 protein sequence from reads that TCRdb reprocessed, and DNA is not given. The sample table holds roughly 350,000 distinct CDR3 sequences. Roughly 5.2% of the sample goes to the ten largest clones. The source material was blood T cells: a sorted CD56 or NKG2C T cell subset, CD4+ or CD8+ T cells, or bulk PBMC T cells (not recorded which). The receptors were gathered from a man aged 18 to 70 in good health.

The chain carries TRBV4-2 and TRBJ2-5; no DNA is available, so the TRBD1 call from TCRdb remains unchecked. This CDR3 contains 15 residues. Germline V gene data show CDR1 as LGHNA and CDR2 as YNFKEQ. The CDR3 spells CASSQDQGPGQTQYF.

This chain uses TRBV5-1 with TRBJ1-6; TCRdb's D gene call, TRBD1, goes unchecked for lack of DNA. The CDR3 totals 14 residues. CDR1 SGHRS and CDR2 YFSETQ come from the germline V gene. CDR3: CASSYQGDNSPLHF.

The J gene is TRBJ1-5, the V gene TRBV13; TCRdb gives TRBD1 as the D gene, but with no DNA this cannot be confirmed. The CDR3 length is 14 residues. CDR1 PRHDT and CDR2 FYEKMQ come from the germline V gene (reference sequence). The CDR3 sequence is CASSKGQGAQPQHF.

The J gene is TRBJ2-5, the V gene TRBV5-1; TCRdb indicates TRBD1, and absent DNA this call remains unverified. The CDR3 totals 15 residues. Germline V lookup: CDR1 SGHRS, CDR2 YFSETQ. The CDR3 here is CASSLLGLGFQTQYF.

The CDR3 sequence is CASSTGTGADTQYF. The V call is TRBV21-1, the J call TRBJ2-3; with no DNA, the TCRdb D assignment of TRBD1 cannot be verified. TRBV21-1 is classified as a pseudogene. The CDR3 covers 14 residues.

The V call is TRBV11-2, the J call TRBJ2-5; the D gene TCRdb calls, TRBD2, cannot be checked with no DNA. CDR1 SGHAT and CDR2 FQNNGV come from the germline V gene. The CDR3 contains 16 residues. The CDR3 here is CASSRSGGARQETQYF.

V usage is TRBV9 and J usage is TRBJ2-3; lacking DNA, the TRBD1 call made by TCRdb goes unchecked. This CDR3 has 14 amino acids. Germline V gives CDR1 SGDLS, CDR2 YYNGEE. CDR3 loop: CASMAGAGTDTQYF.

V is TRBV5-1 and J is TRBJ2-3; lacking DNA, the TRBD1 call made by TCRdb goes unchecked. The V gene's germline CDR1 is SGHRS and CDR2 YFSETQ. The CDR3 runs to 16 residues. The CDR3 is CASSRTRDLSTDTQYF.

CDR3 region: CASSYASPGLAVRETQYF. This chain joins TRBV6-5 and TRBJ2-5; there is no DNA to check the TCRdb D call of TRBD2. Per germline, CDR1 MNHEY and CDR2 SVGAGI. The CDR3 sequence is 18 residues long.

V gene TRBV10-3 combines with J gene TRBJ2-7; absent DNA, TCRdb's TRBD1 call cannot be checked. Per germline, CDR1 ENHRY and CDR2 SYGVKD. There are 15 residues in the CDR3. The CDR3 sequence is CAISESRQGGHEQYF.

This chain connects TRBV28 to TRBJ2-7; TCRdb outputs TRBD1, but without DNA this stays unchecked. CDR1 MDHEN and CDR2 SYDVKM come from the germline V gene. This CDR3 region has 15 residues. This chain's CDR3 is CASSLLIQGQDEQYF.

The rearrangement uses TRBV27 and TRBJ2-7; the D call from TCRdb, TRBD1, cannot be confirmed without DNA. Germline V lookup: CDR1 MNHEY, CDR2 SMNVEV (reference sequence). CDR3 length: 13 residues. CDR3 sequence reads: CASSPRVGNEQYF.

The chain is built from TRBV7-9 and TRBJ2-6; without DNA, the TCRdb call of TRBD1 cannot be checked. This CDR3 contains 15 residues. Per the germline V gene, CDR1 is SEHNR and CDR2 is FQNEAQ (reference sequence). The CDR3 reads CASSSVRGEANVLTF.

This CDR3 is CASSQEWLATDTQYF. The rearrangement uses TRBV4-1 and TRBJ2-3. Germline V gives CDR1 MGHRA, CDR2 YSYEKL. CDR3 length equals 15 residues.

This chain uses TRBV12-3 or TRBV12-4 with TRBJ2-7; no DNA is available, so the TRBD1 call from TCRdb remains unchecked. There are 11 residues in the CDR3. CDR3 in amino acids: CASRQGYEQYF.

The J gene is TRBJ1-6, the V gene TRBV6-1; with no DNA, the TCRdb D assignment of TRBD1 cannot be verified. CDR1 MNHNS and CDR2 SASEGT come from the germline V gene. This CDR3 has 15 residues. CDR3 residues: CASKEPGQLNSPLHF.

This sequence joins TRBV20-1 and TRBJ2-5; lacking DNA, the TRBD2 call made by TCRdb goes unchecked. This CDR3 comprises 14 residues. Germline V gives CDR1 DFQATT, CDR2 SNEGSKA (reference sequence). CDR3: CSPTRSDLEETQYF.

The J gene is TRBJ2-7, the V gene TRBV5-4; the D call from TCRdb, TRBD2, cannot be confirmed without DNA. In germline, CDR1 is SGHNT, CDR2 YYREEE (reference sequence). CDR3 size: 16 residues. CDR3 protein: CASSLLGGGERYEQYF.

V is TRBV7-9 and J is TRBJ2-2; the D gene TCRdb calls, TRBD1, cannot be checked with no DNA. This CDR3 spans 15 amino acids. Germline loops: CDR1 SEHNR, CDR2 FQNEAQ (reference sequence). CDR3 loop: CASSFTGAWTGELFF. Combining the CDR3 with reference TRBV7-9 and TRBJ2-2 gives the whole variable domain DTGVSQNPRHKITKRGQNVTFRCDPISEHNRLYWYRQTLGQGPEFLTYFQNEAQLEKSRLLSDRFSAERPKGSFSTLEIQRTEQGDSAMYLCASSFTGAWTGELFFGEGSRLTVL.

The rearrangement uses TRBV4-2 and TRBJ2-3; without DNA, the TCRdb call of TRBD1 cannot be checked. This CDR3 contains 16 residues. Germline V gene data show CDR1 as LGHNA and CDR2 as YNFKEQ. CDR3 region: CASSQGGGADTDTQYF.

The chain carries TRBV5-1 and TRBJ2-7; as DNA is missing, the TRBD2 call by TCRdb cannot be tested. In germline, CDR1 is SGHRS, CDR2 YFSETQ. The CDR3 is 16 amino acids. The CDR3 is CASSLDRRGGFYEQYF.

The chain links TRBV3-1 to TRBJ2-5; there is no DNA to check the TCRdb D call of TRBD2. Germline V lookup: CDR1 LGHDT, CDR2 YNNKEL (reference sequence). The CDR3 has 16 amino acids. The CDR3 sequence: CASSQELAGGKKTQYF.

The chain carries TRBV12-3 or TRBV12-4 and TRBJ1-2. This CDR3 contains 13 residues. CDR3 region: CASSLGLYYGYTF.

The V gene is TRBV6-1, the J gene TRBJ2-1; TCRdb's D gene call, TRBD1, goes unchecked for lack of DNA. Germline-derived CDR1 and CDR2 are MNHNS and SASEGT. This CDR3 spans 15 amino acids. The CDR3 protein is CASSPDRVTYNEQFF.

The V and J genes are TRBV6-5 and TRBJ2-1. CDR3 length equals 14 residues. CDR1 and CDR2 (germline): MNHEY, SVGAGI. The CDR3 sequence: CASSYPQDGNEQFF.

V usage is TRBV7-9 and J usage is TRBJ2-7; without DNA, the TCRdb call of TRBD1 cannot be checked. CDR3 size: 14 residues. Germline values: CDR1 SEHNR, CDR2 FQNEAQ (reference sequence). CDR3: CASEIGQGYYEQYF.

The chain is built from TRBV4-2 and TRBJ1-5; the D call from TCRdb, TRBD1, cannot be confirmed without DNA. Germline values: CDR1 LGHNA, CDR2 YNFKEQ. CDR3 length equals 13 residues. The CDR3 here is CASSQDRGQPQHF.